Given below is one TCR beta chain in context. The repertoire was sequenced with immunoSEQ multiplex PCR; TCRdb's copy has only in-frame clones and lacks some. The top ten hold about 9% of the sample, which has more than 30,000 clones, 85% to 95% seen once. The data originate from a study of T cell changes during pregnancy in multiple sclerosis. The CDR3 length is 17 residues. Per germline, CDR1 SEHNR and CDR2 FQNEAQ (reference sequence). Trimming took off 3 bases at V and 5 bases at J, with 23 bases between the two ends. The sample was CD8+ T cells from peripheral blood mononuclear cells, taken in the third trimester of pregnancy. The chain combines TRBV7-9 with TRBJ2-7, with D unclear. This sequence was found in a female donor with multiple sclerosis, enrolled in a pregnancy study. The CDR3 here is CASSFLSSTTLADEQYF. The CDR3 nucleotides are TGTGCCAGCAGCTTTCTATCCTCAACTACTCTGGCGGACGAGCAGTACTTC.